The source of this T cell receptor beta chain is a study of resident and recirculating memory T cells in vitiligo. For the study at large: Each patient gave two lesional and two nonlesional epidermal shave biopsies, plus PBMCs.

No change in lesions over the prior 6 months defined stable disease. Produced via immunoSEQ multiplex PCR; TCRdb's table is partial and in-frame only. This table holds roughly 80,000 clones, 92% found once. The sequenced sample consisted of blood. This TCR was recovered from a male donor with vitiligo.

The CDR3 nucleotides read TGTGCCAGCAGCCCGATGACAGGGGTGGTTAATGAAGCTTTCTTT. This sequence encodes CASSPMTGVVNEAFF. The V and J genes are TRBV7-9 and TRBJ1-1; 8 bases match TRBD1. Germline V gives CDR1 SEHNR, CDR2 FQNEAQ (reference sequence). With V trimmed by 5 bases and J by 7 bases, 12 bases remained unmatched. The CDR3 sequence is 15 residues long.